The 30 T cell receptor beta chains reported below all come from one sample, sequenced in a study of T cells in Graves' hyperthyroidism and ophthalmopathy. Amplified TCR beta CDR3 regions came from RNA transcripts. HTBI primers were employed in a first-round RT-PCR of the TCR CDR3. TCRdb recomputed calls from the multiplex PCR reads with MiXCR, one row per CDR3 protein. This sample has around 520,000 distinct CDR3 sequences, with roughly 25% found just once. Material: blood. The receptors were sampled from a woman aged 25 to 45 with Graves' ophthalmopathy.

On this clonotype: The junction shows a germline mismatch at one end, possibly a read error. This rearrangement joins TRBV10-3 to TRBJ2-2, with D perhaps TRBD1 or TRBD2 (5 bases each). The germline CDR1 and CDR2 sequences are ENHRY and SYGVKD. The CDR3 covers 14 residues. CDR3 amino acids: CAISPGAGTGDLFF. The CDR3 region has the DNA TGTGCCATCAGCCCTGGGGCCGGTACCGGGGATCTGTTTTTT.

This clonotype was detected ten times or more. V gene TRBV12-3 or TRBV12-4 combines with J gene TRBJ1-1, with D maybe TRBD1 (5 bases). The CDR3 has 12 amino acids. Deletions cut 6 bases from V and 10 bases from J, with 15 bases between. DNA of the CDR3: TGTGCCAGCAGCCAAAGCAGGGAGGGAGCTTTCTTT. Translating it yields CASSQSREGAFF.

This clonotype showed up just a few times. The J gene is TRBJ1-1, the V gene TRBV2; D remains ambiguous. The CDR3 has 15 residues. Trimming shortened V by 2 bases and J by 0 bases, and 10 bases separated the two germline ends. Germline V gene data show CDR1 as SNHLY and CDR2 as FYNNEI. DNA of the CDR3: TGTGCCAGCAGTGAACGGGCAGCCGTGAACACTGAAGCTTTCTTT. Protein sequence: CASSERAAVNTEAFF.

This clonotype was counted only a few times. For the CDR3, the DNA is TGCGCCAGCAGTGAGTCGACCCGGGGGAGCCAGCCCCAGCATTTT. Translated, it gives CASSESTRGSQPQHF. The J gene is TRBJ1-5, the V gene TRBV10-1; TRBD1 is a possible D gene (5 bases). CDR3 length: 15 amino acids. Germline CDR1 WNHNN, CDR2 SYGVQD (reference sequence). Trimming stripped 0 bases from V and 7 bases from J, with 13 bases between.

V is TRBV11-1 and J is TRBJ1-2; TRBD1 is a possible D gene (5 bases). The CDR3 is made up of 15 amino acids. Per germline, CDR1 SGHAT and CDR2 FQDESV (reference sequence). The V end was cut by 2 bases, the J end by 8 bases, with 18 bases between. This chain's CDR3 is CASSLNGHRPTGYTF. In DNA form, the CDR3 reads TGTGCCAGCAGCTTAAACGGACACCGACCTACAGGCTACACCTTC.

The chain has TRBV12-3 or TRBV12-4 and TRBJ2-7; 7 positions match TRBD2. The CDR3 has 14 residues. With V trimmed by 8 bases and J by 0 bases, 7 bases remained unmatched. The CDR3 here is CASGPSGSSYEQYF. CDR3 bases: TGTGCCAGCGGGCCTAGCGGTAGCTCCTACGAGCAGTACTTC.

This clonotype has ten or more counts. V is TRBV27 and J is TRBJ2-4; D possibly uses TRBD1 or TRBD2 (5 bases each). There are 15 residues in the CDR3. Germline CDR1 and CDR2: MNHEY and SMNVEV (reference sequence). Trimming removed 0 bases from V and 6 bases from J, with 12 bases in between. CDR3 sequence reads: CASSLSGDSGNIQYF. CDR3 nucleotide sequence: TGTGCCAGCAGTTTATCGGGGGATTCTGGAAACATTCAGTACTTC.

This clonotype was recorded a few times. In nucleotides, the CDR3 is TGTGCCACCAGTGACCCGACAGGGCTCGGAGAGACCCAGTACTTC. Its translation: CATSDPTGLGETQYF. The chain is built from TRBV24-1 and TRBJ2-5; TRBD1 aligns across 7 bases. The CDR3 consists of 15 residues. J lost 4 bases, V lost 4 bases, and 8 bases had no gene match. Per germline, CDR1 KGHDR and CDR2 SFDVKD.

The chain carries TRBV5-1 and TRBJ1-2; the D gene is possibly TRBD1 (6 bases). CDR3 size: 13 residues. V lost 4 bases to trimming and J lost 6 bases, with 13 bases between them. From germline, CDR1 is SGHRS and CDR2 YFSETQ. The CDR3 protein is CASSIQGWDGYTF. As DNA, the CDR3 is TGCGCCAGCAGCATACAGGGATGGGATGGCTACACCTTC.

J is TRBJ1-1 and V is TRBV2, with D perhaps matching TRBD1 (6 bases). Trimming stripped 4 bases from V and 3 bases from J, with 12 bases between. CDR3 length: 14 amino acids. Germline assignment: CDR1 SNHLY and CDR2 FYNNEI. The CDR3 nucleotides are TGTGCCAGCAGTGGGGGGCCAGGGGACACTGAAGCTTTCTTT. Its protein product is CASSGGPGDTEAFF.

The chain couples TRBV6-1 to TRBJ2-5; 7 bases match TRBD1. Germline V gene lookup returns CDR1 MNHNS and CDR2 SASEGT. CDR3 size: 17 residues. V was clipped by 6 bases and J by 1 base; unmatched bases: 14. The CDR3 sequence is CASRSPPVAGGQETQYF. The CDR3 DNA sequence: TGTGCCAGCAGGTCACCACCCGTGGCAGGGGGCCAAGAGACCCAGTACTTC.

This clonotype showed up just a few times. This chain connects TRBV28 to TRBJ1-5; D gene unclear. CDR1 MDHEN and CDR2 SYDVKM come from the germline V gene. V lost 1 base and J 4 bases, leaving 11 bases between the germline ends. CDR3 size: 15 residues. The CDR3 coding sequence is TGTGCCAGCAGTTTATTCGGCAGAGAAAATCAGCCCCAGCATTTT. Encoded protein: CASSLFGRENQPQHF.

This clonotype has a count of ten or more. The DNA for the CDR3 is TGTGCCAGCAGCCCCGCTTTGGGAGCGGGGGCGCACCAAGAGACCCAGTACTTC. This encodes CASSPALGAGAHQETQYF. V usage is TRBV7-8 and J usage is TRBJ2-5; 8 nucleotides line up with TRBD2. J lost 0 bases, V lost 5 bases, and 14 bases had no gene match. The CDR3 has 18 amino acids. Germline loops: CDR1 SGHVS, CDR2 FQNEAQ. Using reference TRBV7-8 and TRBJ2-5 for the parts outside the CDR3, the full variable domain is GAGVSQSPRYKVAKRGQDVALRCDPISGHVSLFWYQQALGQGPEFLTYFQNEAQLDKSGLPSDRFFAERPEGSVSTLKIQRTQQEDSAVYLCASSPALGAGAHQETQYFGPGTRLLVL.

At least ten counts were recorded for this clonotype. The chain links TRBV6-2 or TRBV6-3 to TRBJ1-1; TRBD1 aligns across 8 bases. The CDR3 totals 14 residues. V lost 5 bases to trimming and J lost 2 bases; unmatched junction nucleotides: 4. Germline loops: CDR1 MNHEY, CDR2 SVGEGT. The CDR3 spells CASSRGQVNTEAFF. The CDR3, as DNA: TGTGCCAGCAGTCGGGGACAGGTCAACACTGAAGCTTTCTTT.

The genes are TRBV7-3 and TRBJ1-6, with TRBD1 matching 8 bases. This CDR3 region has 15 residues. The germline V gene has CDR1 SGHTA and CDR2 FQGTGA. V shed 5 bases and J 9 bases; nucleotides not matched to a gene: 9. CDR3: CASSQGRGRGSPLHF. In nucleotides, the CDR3 is TGTGCCAGCAGCCAGGGCAGGGGGCGCGGTTCACCCCTCCACTTT.

A word on this clonotype: This sequence may be a read error, since a much larger clone differs from it by one base. Here the CDR3 omits its conserved ending phenylalanine or tryptophan, so a read error is the likely source. V gene TRBV29-1 combines with J gene TRBJ2-2; D uncertain. The CDR3 spans 11 residues. V lost 4 bases and J 4 bases, leaving 4 bases between the germline ends. The V gene's germline CDR1 is SQVTM and CDR2 ANQGSEA. The CDR3 region is CSVGGTGELFL. DNA of the CDR3: TGCAGCGTTGGTGGCACCGGGGAGCTGTTTTTG.

The sample holds many counts of this clonotype. The chain uses TRBV6-5 and TRBJ1-6, with D possibly being TRBD1 (5 bases). V gave up 2 bases and J gave up 7 bases, with 15 bases separating them. The CDR3 sequence is 16 residues long. CDR1 MNHEY and CDR2 SVGAGI come from the germline V gene. The CDR3 sequence: CASSYESGTGNSPLHF. CDR3 nucleotides: TGTGCCAGCAGTTACGAATCCGGGACGGGGAATTCACCCCTCCACTTT.

This clonotype was picked up many times. This sequence joins TRBV5-1 and TRBJ2-5; 9 bases fit TRBD1. The J segment lost 3 bases and the V segment lost 1 base, leaving 4 bases of the junction unmatched. The CDR3 spans 15 residues. Germline V CDR1 and CDR2: SGHRS, YFSETQ. CDR3 DNA sequence: TGCGCCAGCAGCTTGAACAGGGGGCATGAAGAGACCCAGTACTTC. Amino acid sequence: CASSLNRGHEETQYF.

This clonotype was seen at least ten times. The chain has TRBV6-5 and TRBJ1-3, with D perhaps matching TRBD1 (5 bases). The CDR3 length is 13 residues. V shed 5 bases and J shed 4 bases, with 9 bases lying between them. The germline V gene encodes CDR1 MNHEY and CDR2 SVGAGI. The CDR3 DNA follows: TGTGCCAGCAGTCGGGACCAAGGAAACACCATATATTTT. Translating gives CASSRDQGNTIYF.

This clonotype was seen at least ten times. The rearrangement joins TRBV2 to TRBJ1-1, with 8 positions matching TRBD1. The CDR3 extends over 14 amino acids. The ends lost 5 bases at V and 5 bases at J; junction bases unmatched: 7. Germline V gene data show CDR1 as SNHLY and CDR2 as FYNNEI. CDR3 bases: TGTGCCAGCAGTTCTACAGGGGGTTGGACTGAAGCTTTCTTT. This encodes CASSSTGGWTEAFF.

The V and J genes are TRBV20-1 and TRBJ2-6; D unclear. The V end lost 6 bases, the J end lost 4 bases, and 13 bases lay between the germline ends. Germline CDR1 and CDR2: DFQATT and SNEGSKA (reference sequence). The CDR3 has 14 amino acids. CDR3 residues: CSAGGVSGANVLTF. The CDR3 DNA is TGCAGTGCAGGCGGCGTCTCCGGGGCCAACGTCCTGACTTTC.

A few counts support this clonotype. The gene calls are TRBV15 and TRBJ1-1; D unresolved. The germline CDR1 and CDR2 sequences are LNHNV and YYDKDF (reference sequence). V lost 1 base and J lost 8, with 11 bases in between. The CDR3 covers 13 residues. The CDR3 DNA sequence: TGTGCCACCAGCAGAGGTAGTCGGCAGGAAGCTTTCTTT. Its protein product is CATSRGSRQEAFF.

The chain combines TRBV15 with TRBJ1-5; D is uncertain. The CDR3 is 15 amino acids. CDR1 and CDR2 (germline): LNHNV, YYDKDF (reference sequence). Deletions cut 0 bases from V and 7 bases from J, with 13 bases between. The CDR3 DNA reads TGTGCCACCAGCAGAGATTTTGGTGGAATACAGCCCCAGCATTTT. Protein: CATSRDFGGIQPQHF.

This clonotype came up many times. The chain recombines TRBV27 with TRBJ2-7, with D unresolved. Trimming removed 3 bases from V and 3 bases from J, with 12 bases in between. From germline, CDR1 is MNHEY and CDR2 SMNVEV (reference sequence). The CDR3 has 14 residues. CDR3 nucleotide sequence: TGTGCCAGCAGTTTTCGCAGGACCAACTACGAGCAGTACTTC. This sequence encodes CASSFRRTNYEQYF.

This clonotype was detected many times. The J gene is TRBJ1-2, the V gene TRBV5-1; 7 bases agree with TRBD1. The CDR3 length is 15 residues. The trim removed 4 bases at V and 6 bases at J, leaving 12 bases unmatched. CDR1 and CDR2 (germline): SGHRS, YFSETQ. CDR3 sequence (DNA): TGCGCCAGCAGCCCCCCGGGGGGAGGGGGCGATGGCTACACCTTC. Its protein is CASSPPGGGGDGYTF.

This clonotype was observed a few times. The J gene is TRBJ1-1, the V gene TRBV15; D gene ambiguous. The CDR3 is made up of 14 amino acids. Deletions cut 5 bases from V and 1 base from J, with 11 bases between. Germline CDR1 is LNHNV and CDR2 is YYDKDF (reference sequence). CDR3 DNA sequence: TGTGCCACCAGCCAGTTTGCGTGGAACACTGAAGCTTTCTTT. It codes for CATSQFAWNTEAFF.

This clonotype was picked up many times. This sequence joins TRBV5-1 and TRBJ2-2; D gene ambiguous. Germline lookup yields CDR1 SGHRS and CDR2 YFSETQ. V lost 1 base to trimming and J lost 4 bases, with 11 bases between them. This CDR3 contains 15 residues. CDR3 bases: TGCGCCAGCAGCTTGTTGCCAGGAACCACCGGGGAGCTGTTTTTT. This sequence encodes CASSLLPGTTGELFF.

This clonotype was picked up many times. The rearrangement joins TRBV12-3 or TRBV12-4 to TRBJ1-1; weak D call: TRBD1 (5 bases). Trimming left V 1 base short and J 1 base short, with 10 bases between. This CDR3 is 15 amino acids long. The CDR3 nucleotides read TGTGCCAGCAGTTTAGAAGGGACGGAGAACACTGAAGCTTTCTTT. Protein: CASSLEGTENTEAFF.

The CDR3 region has the DNA TGTGCCAGCAGCTGGGAAGACCAAGAGACCCAGTACTTC. Protein sequence: CASSWEDQETQYF. The rearrangement joins TRBV12-3 or TRBV12-4 to TRBJ2-5; no clear D gene. CDR3 length equals 13 residues. V lost 6 bases and J lost 0, with 8 bases in between.

The CDR3 loop is CSARANYAKEQYF. CDR3 DNA sequence: TGCAGTGCTAGAGCAAACTACGCGAAAGAGCAGTACTTC. This chain links TRBV20-1 with TRBJ2-7; D ambiguous. The CDR3 totals 13 residues. V dropped 1 base and J dropped 7 bases, with 14 bases sitting between them. Per germline, CDR1 DFQATT and CDR2 SNEGSKA (reference sequence).